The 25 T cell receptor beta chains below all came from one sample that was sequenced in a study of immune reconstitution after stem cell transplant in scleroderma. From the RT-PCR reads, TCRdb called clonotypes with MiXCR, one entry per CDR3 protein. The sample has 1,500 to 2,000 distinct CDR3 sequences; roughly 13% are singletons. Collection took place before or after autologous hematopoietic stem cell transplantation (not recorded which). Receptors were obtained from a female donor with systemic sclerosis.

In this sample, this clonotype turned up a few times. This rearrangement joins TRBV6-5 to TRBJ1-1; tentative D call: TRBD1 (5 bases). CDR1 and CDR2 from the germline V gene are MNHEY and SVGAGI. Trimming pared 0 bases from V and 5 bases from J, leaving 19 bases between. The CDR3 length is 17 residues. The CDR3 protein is CASSYSMGPRLVTEAFF. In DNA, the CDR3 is TGTGCCAGCAGTTACTCGATGGGGCCCCGATTAGTTACTGAAGCTTTCTTT.

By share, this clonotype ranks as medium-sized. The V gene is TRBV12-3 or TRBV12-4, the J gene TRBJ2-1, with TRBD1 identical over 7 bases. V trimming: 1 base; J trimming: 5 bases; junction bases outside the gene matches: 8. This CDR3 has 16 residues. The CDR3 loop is CASSLGVGTVNNEQFF. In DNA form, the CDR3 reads TGTGCCAGCAGTTTAGGAGTGGGGACAGTAAACAATGAGCAGTTCTTC.

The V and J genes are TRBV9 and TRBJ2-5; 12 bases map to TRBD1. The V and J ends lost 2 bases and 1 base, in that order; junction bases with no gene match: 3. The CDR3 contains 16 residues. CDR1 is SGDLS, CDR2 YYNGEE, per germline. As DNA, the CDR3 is TGTGCCAGCAGCGTGGGACAGGGGGCGCTCCAAGAGACCCAGTACTTC. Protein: CASSVGQGALQETQYF.

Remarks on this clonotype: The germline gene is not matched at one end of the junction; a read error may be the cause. CDR3 nucleotide sequence: TGTGCCAGCAGTTTGGTGGGACTCCCCAACGAGCAGTACTTC. It encodes CASSLVGLPNEQYF. This chain uses TRBV5-8 with TRBJ2-7; D perhaps matches TRBD2 (6 bases). The CDR3 runs 14 residues. In germline, CDR1 is SGHTS, CDR2 YDEGEE.

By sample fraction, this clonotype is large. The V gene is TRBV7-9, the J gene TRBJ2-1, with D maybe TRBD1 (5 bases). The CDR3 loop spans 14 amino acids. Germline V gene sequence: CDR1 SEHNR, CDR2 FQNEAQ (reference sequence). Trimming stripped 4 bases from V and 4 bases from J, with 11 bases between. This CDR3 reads CASSYGREYNEQFF. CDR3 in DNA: TGTGCCAGCAGCTACGGCAGGGAATACAATGAGCAGTTCTTC.

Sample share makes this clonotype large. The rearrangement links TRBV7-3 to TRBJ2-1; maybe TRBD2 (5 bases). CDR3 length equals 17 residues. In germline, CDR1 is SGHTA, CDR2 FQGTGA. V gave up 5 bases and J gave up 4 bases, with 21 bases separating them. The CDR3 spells CASSPQALAFRYNEQFF. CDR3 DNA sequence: TGTGCCAGCAGCCCCCAAGCCCTAGCCTTCAGATACAATGAGCAGTTCTTC.

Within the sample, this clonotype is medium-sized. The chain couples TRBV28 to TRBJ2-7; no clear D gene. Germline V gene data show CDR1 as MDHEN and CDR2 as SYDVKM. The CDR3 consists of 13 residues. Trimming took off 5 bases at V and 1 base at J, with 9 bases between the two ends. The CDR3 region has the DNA TGTGCCAGCAGTGTTGGTTTGTCCTACGAGCAGTACTTC. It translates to CASSVGLSYEQYF. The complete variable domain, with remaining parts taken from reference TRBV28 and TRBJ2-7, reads DVKVTQSSRYLVKRTGEKVFLECVQDMDHENMFWYRQDPGLGLRLIYFSYDVKMKEKGDIPEGYSVSREKKERFSLILESASTNQTSMYLCASSVGLSYEQYFGPGTRLTVT.

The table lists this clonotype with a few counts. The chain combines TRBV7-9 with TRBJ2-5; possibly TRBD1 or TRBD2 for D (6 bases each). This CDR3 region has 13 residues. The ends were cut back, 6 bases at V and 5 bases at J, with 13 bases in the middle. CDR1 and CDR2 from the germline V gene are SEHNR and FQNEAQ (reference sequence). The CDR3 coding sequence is TGTGCCAGCAGGGGAGGTCAGGGGGAGACCCAGTACTTC. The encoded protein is CASRGGQGETQYF.

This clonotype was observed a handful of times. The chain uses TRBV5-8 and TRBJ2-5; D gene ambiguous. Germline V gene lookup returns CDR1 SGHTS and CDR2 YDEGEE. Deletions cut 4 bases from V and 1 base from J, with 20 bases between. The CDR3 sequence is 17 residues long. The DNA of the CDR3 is TGTGCCAGCAGCAGGCCCGGCGACGGTTATTTCCAAGAGACCCAGTACTTC. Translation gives CASSRPGDGYFQETQYF.

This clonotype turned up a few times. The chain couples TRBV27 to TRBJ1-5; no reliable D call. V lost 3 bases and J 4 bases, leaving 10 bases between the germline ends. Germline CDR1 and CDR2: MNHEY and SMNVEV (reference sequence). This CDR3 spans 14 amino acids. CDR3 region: CASSLRSFNQPQHF. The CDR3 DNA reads TGTGCCAGCAGTTTGAGGTCGTTTAATCAGCCCCAGCATTTT.

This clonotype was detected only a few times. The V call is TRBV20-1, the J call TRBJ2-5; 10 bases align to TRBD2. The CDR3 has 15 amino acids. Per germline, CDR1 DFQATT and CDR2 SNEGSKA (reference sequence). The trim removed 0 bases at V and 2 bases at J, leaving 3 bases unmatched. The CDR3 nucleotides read TGCAGTGCTAGAGATAGCGGGGGGCCTCAAGAGACCCAGTACTTC. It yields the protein CSARDSGGPQETQYF.

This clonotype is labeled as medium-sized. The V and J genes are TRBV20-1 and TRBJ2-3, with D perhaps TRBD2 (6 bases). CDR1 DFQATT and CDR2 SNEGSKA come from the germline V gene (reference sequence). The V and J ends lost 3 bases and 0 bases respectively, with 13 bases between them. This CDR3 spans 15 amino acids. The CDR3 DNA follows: TGCAGTGCTAGGGCGCCTAGCGAAAGCACAGATACGCAGTATTTT. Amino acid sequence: CSARAPSESTDTQYF.

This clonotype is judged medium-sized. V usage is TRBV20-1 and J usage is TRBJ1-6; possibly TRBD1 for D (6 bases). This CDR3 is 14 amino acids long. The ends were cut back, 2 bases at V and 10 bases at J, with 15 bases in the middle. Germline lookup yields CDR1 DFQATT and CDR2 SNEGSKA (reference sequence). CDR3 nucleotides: TGCAGTGCTAGACCAGAAGGGGGAGGATCACCCCTCCACTTT. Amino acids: CSARPEGGGSPLHF.

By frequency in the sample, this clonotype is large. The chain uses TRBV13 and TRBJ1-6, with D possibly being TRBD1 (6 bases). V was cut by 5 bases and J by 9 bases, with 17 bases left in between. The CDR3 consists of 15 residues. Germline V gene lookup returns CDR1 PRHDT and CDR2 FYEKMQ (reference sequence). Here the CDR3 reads CASSITGTGASPLHF. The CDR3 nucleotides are TGTGCCAGCAGCATAACCGGGACGGGGGCTTCACCCCTCCACTTT. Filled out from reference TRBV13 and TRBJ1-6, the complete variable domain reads AAGVIQSPRHLIKEKRETATLKCYPIPRHDTVYWYQQGPGQDPQFLISFYEKMQSDKGSIPDRFSAQQFSDYHSELNMSSLELGDSALYFCASSITGTGASPLHFGNGTRLTVT.

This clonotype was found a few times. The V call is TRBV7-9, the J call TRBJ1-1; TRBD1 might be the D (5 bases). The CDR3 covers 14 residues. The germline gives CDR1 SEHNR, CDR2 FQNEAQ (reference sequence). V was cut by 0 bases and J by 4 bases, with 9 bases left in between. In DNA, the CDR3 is TGTGCCAGCAGCTTAGCAGGGGCGGGCACTGAAGCTTTCTTT. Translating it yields CASSLAGAGTEAFF. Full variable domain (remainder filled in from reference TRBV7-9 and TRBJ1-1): DTGVSQNPRHKITKRGQNVTFRCDPISEHNRLYWYRQTLGQGPEFLTYFQNEAQLEKSRLLSDRFSAERPKGSFSTLEIQRTEQGDSAMYLCASSLAGAGTEAFFGQGTRLTVV.

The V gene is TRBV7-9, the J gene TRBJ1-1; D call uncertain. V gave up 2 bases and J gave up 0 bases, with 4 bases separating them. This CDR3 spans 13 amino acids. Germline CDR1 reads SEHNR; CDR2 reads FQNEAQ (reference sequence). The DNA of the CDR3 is TGTGCCAGCAGCTTAAGGCTGAACACTGAAGCTTTCTTT. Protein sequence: CASSLRLNTEAFF.

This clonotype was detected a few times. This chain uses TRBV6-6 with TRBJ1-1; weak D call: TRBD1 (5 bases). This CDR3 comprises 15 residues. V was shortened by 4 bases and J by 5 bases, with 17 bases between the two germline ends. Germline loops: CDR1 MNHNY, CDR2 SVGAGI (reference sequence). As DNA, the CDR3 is TGTGCCAGCAGTTTCGATCCGAGTGGGGCGACTGAAGCTTTCTTT. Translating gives CASSFDPSGATEAFF.

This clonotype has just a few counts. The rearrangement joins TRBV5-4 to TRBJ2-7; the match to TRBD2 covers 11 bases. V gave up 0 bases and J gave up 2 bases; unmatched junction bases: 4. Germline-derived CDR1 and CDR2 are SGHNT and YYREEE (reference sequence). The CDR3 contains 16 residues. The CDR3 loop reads CASSLALTSGAYEQYF. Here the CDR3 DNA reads TGTGCCAGCAGCTTGGCATTGACTAGCGGGGCCTACGAGCAGTACTTC.

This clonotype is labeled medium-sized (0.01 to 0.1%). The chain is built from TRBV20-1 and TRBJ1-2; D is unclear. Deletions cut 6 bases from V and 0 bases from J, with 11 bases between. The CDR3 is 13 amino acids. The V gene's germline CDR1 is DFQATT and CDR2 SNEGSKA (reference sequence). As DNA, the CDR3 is TGCAGTGCCAACAGTATCTCTAACTATGGCTACACCTTC. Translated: CSANSISNYGYTF.

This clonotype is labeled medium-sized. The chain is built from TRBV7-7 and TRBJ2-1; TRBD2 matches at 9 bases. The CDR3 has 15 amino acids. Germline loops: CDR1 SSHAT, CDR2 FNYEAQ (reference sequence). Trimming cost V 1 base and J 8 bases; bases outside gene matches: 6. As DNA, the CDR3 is TGTGCCAGCAGCTTAGGCGGGGGGGGGCTCGATGAGCAGTTCTTC. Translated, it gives CASSLGGGGLDEQFF.

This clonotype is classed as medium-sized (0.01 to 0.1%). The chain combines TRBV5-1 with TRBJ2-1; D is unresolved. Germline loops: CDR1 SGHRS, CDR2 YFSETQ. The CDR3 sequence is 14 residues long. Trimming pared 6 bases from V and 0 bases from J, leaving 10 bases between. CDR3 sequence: CASIDPLSYNEQFF. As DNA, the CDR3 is TGCGCCAGCATCGATCCCCTCTCCTACAATGAGCAGTTCTTC. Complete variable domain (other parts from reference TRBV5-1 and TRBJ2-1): KAGVTQTPRYLIKTRGQQVTLSCSPISGHRSVSWYQQTPGQGLQFLFEYFSETQRNKGNFPGRFSGRQFSNSRSEMNVSTLELGDSALYLCASIDPLSYNEQFFGPGTRLTVL.

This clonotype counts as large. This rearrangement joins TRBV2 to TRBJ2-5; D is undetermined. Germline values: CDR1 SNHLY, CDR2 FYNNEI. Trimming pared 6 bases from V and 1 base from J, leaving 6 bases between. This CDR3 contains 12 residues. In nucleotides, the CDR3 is TGTGCCAGCAGGGCCTTCCAAGAGACCCAGTACTTC. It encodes CASRAFQETQYF.

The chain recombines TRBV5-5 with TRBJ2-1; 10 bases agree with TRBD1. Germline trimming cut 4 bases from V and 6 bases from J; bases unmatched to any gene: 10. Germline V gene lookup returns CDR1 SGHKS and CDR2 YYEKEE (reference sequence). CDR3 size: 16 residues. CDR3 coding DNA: TGTGCCAGCAGCCGAAATATAAGGGACAGGGGCAATGAGCAGTTCTTC. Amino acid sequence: CASSRNIRDRGNEQFF. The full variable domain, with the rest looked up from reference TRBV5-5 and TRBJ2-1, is DAGVTQSPTHLIKTRGQQVTLRCSPISGHKSVSWYQQVLGQGPQFIFQYYEKEERGRGNFPDRFSARQFPNYSSELNVNALLLGDSALYLCASSRNIRDRGNEQFFGPGTRLTVL.

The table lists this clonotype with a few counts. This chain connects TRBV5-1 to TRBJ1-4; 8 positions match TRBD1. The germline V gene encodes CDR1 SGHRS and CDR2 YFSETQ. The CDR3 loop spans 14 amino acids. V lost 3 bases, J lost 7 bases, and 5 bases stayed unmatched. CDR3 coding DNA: TGCGCCAGCAGCTCAGGGGGCTTGGGTGAAAAACTGTTTTTT. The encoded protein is CASSSGGLGEKLFF.

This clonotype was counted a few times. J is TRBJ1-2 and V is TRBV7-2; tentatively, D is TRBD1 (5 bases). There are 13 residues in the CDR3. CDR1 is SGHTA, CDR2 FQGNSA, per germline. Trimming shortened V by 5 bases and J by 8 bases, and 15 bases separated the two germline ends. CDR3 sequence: CASSDNQGGGYTF. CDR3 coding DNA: TGTGCCAGCAGCGACAATCAGGGTGGGGGCTACACCTTC.